These 23 T cell receptor beta chains were all obtained from the same sample, sequenced in a study of blood T cell repertoires in COVID-19. The table came from immunoSEQ multiplex PCR; TCRdb's copy has only in-frame clones and leaves some out. The sample has just under 65,000 clones; around 80% are singletons. Sequences were obtained from peripheral blood. The receptors were gathered from a man aged 60-69 years with COVID-19, enrolled during active disease.

The chain recombines TRBV6-5 with TRBJ1-3, with TRBD1 as a possible D gene (6 bases). The CDR3 contains 14 residues. The germline CDR1 and CDR2 sequences are MNHEY and SVGAGI. Trimming took off 8 bases at V and 3 bases at J, with 14 bases between the two ends. The CDR3 protein is CASQGQGFGNTIYF. Here the CDR3 DNA reads TGTGCCAGCCAGGGGCAGGGATTTGGAAACACCATATATTTT.

This rearrangement joins TRBV7-6 to TRBJ2-5; 7 bases agree with TRBD2. J gave up 1 base and V 6 bases, and 8 bases lay outside the gene matches. Germline V gene data show CDR1 as SGHVS and CDR2 as FNYEAQ. The CDR3 extends over 15 amino acids. The CDR3 DNA follows: TGTGCCAGCAGAGGTGGCGGGAGCCCCCAAGAGACCCAGTACTTC. It specifies CASRGGGSPQETQYF.

In DNA, the CDR3 is TGTGCCAGCCGACAGGGAAGCTACGAGCAGTACTTC. As protein: CASRQGSYEQYF. The chain employs TRBV6-6 and TRBJ2-7; 7 bases map to TRBD1. CDR1 and CDR2 from the germline V gene are MNHNY and SVGAGI (reference sequence). Trimming took 8 bases from V and 3 from J; bases not matched to a gene: 4. The CDR3 spans 12 residues.

This clone was detected a few times. The chain recombines TRBV6-5 with TRBJ2-1; tentatively, D is TRBD2 (6 bases). This CDR3 comprises 16 residues. Per the germline V gene, CDR1 is MNHEY and CDR2 is SVGAGI. V lost 0 bases to trimming and J lost 7 bases, with 16 bases between them. The CDR3 protein is CASSYSASREWNEQFF. CDR3 DNA sequence: TGTGCCAGCAGTTACTCGGCGAGTCGGGAGTGGAATGAGCAGTTCTTC.

V usage is TRBV3-1 (or the pseudogene TRBV3-2) and J usage is TRBJ2-5; TRBD2 agrees at 8 bases. Germline V gene sequence: CDR1 LGHDT, CDR2 YNNKEL (reference sequence). The V and J ends lost 2 bases and 5 bases, in that order; junction bases with no gene match: 7. CDR3 length: 15 residues. The CDR3 DNA is TGTGCCAGCAGCCAACGTACGGGGGGGGACGAGACCCAGTACTTC. It encodes CASSQRTGGDETQYF.

J is TRBJ2-6 and V is TRBV15, with 8 positions matching TRBD2. Trimming took 1 base from V and 0 from J; bases not matched to a gene: 2. This CDR3 is 17 amino acids long. Germline assignment: CDR1 LNHNV and CDR2 YYDKDF (reference sequence). CDR3 residues: CATSRVGGGSGANVLTF. Written as DNA, the CDR3 is TGTGCCACCAGCAGAGTCGGGGGGGGCTCTGGGGCCAACGTCCTGACTTTC.

The table lists this clone with a count of one. This chain links TRBV16 with TRBJ2-1; D is unclear. Germline V gene lookup returns CDR1 KGHSY and CDR2 FQNENV. This CDR3 comprises 13 residues. Trimming stripped 1 base from V and 7 bases from J, with 8 bases between. CDR3 in DNA: TGTGCCAGCAGCCAATATCACGGGAATGAGCAGTTCTTC. Its translation is CASSQYHGNEQFF.

The chain is built from TRBV7-2 and TRBJ1-1, with a tentative D call TRBD1 (6 bases). V was shortened by 7 bases and J by 3 bases, with 15 bases between the two germline ends. Germline V gene lookup returns CDR1 SGHTA and CDR2 FQGNSA. The CDR3 spans 14 residues. CDR3 amino acids: CASTTQGVDTEAFF. In nucleotides, the CDR3 is TGTGCCAGCACTACACAGGGCGTAGACACTGAAGCTTTCTTT.

This rearrangement joins TRBV7-2 to TRBJ2-3; no clear D gene. The germline V and J ends were trimmed by 0 bases and 6 bases, with 7 bases remaining between them. The CDR3 runs 13 residues. Germline V gene data show CDR1 as SGHTA and CDR2 as FQGNSA. The CDR3 nucleotides read TGTGCCAGCAGCTTAGCGCGGCGCGATACGCAGTATTTT. Translated, it gives CASSLARRDTQYF. Using reference TRBV7-2 and TRBJ2-3 for the parts outside the CDR3, the full variable domain is GAGVSQSPSNKVTEKGKDVELRCDPISGHTALYWYRQSLGQGLEFLIYFQGNSAPDKSGLPSDRFSAERTGGSVSTLTIQRTQQEDSAVYLCASSLARRDTQYFGPGTRLTVL.

The CDR3 DNA reads TGTGCCAGCAGCCGCGGGACTAGCGGGAGCACAGATACGCAGTATTTT. Translated: CASSRGTSGSTDTQYF. This chain connects TRBV5-6 to TRBJ2-3, with 12 bases identical to TRBD2. The CDR3 is made up of 16 amino acids. Germline-derived CDR1 and CDR2 are SGHDT and YYEEEE. Trimming cost V 4 bases and J 0 bases; bases outside gene matches: 3.

V gene TRBV19 combines with J gene TRBJ1-2, with 10 bases that match TRBD1. CDR1 is LNHDA, CDR2 SQIVND, per germline (reference sequence). The CDR3 has 14 amino acids. The V segment lost 11 bases and the J segment 7 bases; nucleotides outside the gene matches: 13. The chain's CDR3 is CAAQAGTGAFGYTF. CDR3 in DNA: TGTGCCGCCCAAGCGGGGACAGGGGCTTTTGGCTACACCTTC.

The V gene is TRBV6-4, the J gene TRBJ2-5; the match to TRBD2 covers 8 bases. The germline gives CDR1 MRHNA, CDR2 SNTAGT. After removal of 5 bases from V and 2 bases from J, the junction contained 7 bases not matched to a gene. CDR3 length: 15 amino acids. CDR3 bases: TGTGCCAGCAGTCGCCTGGCGGGGGGTCAAGAGACCCAGTACTTC. Its translation is CASSRLAGGQETQYF.

The genes are TRBV5-1 and TRBJ2-1, with D possibly TRBD2 on 5 matching bases. The ends were cut back, 0 bases at V and 7 bases at J, with 14 bases in the middle. In germline, CDR1 is SGHRS, CDR2 YFSETQ. The CDR3 contains 15 residues. The DNA of the CDR3 is TGCGCCAGCAGCTTGGACGGAGCGGTGGCGAATGAGCAGTTCTTC. It translates to CASSLDGAVANEQFF.

CDR3 nucleotide sequence: TGTGCCAGCAGCCCACTCGGCGGGGAGCTGTTTTTT. This codes for CASSPLGGELFF. This chain connects TRBV12-3 or TRBV12-4 to TRBJ2-2, with unresolved D. This CDR3 has 12 amino acids. V lost 6 bases and J lost 7, with 9 bases in between.

V is TRBV5-6 and J is TRBJ1-1; D is unclear. CDR1 is SGHDT and CDR2 is YYEEEE in the germline V gene. V lost 4 bases to trimming and J lost 0 bases, with 13 bases between them. This CDR3 has 15 residues. The CDR3 reads CASSPHGGMNTEAFF. The CDR3 DNA reads TGTGCCAGCAGCCCTCATGGCGGCATGAACACTGAAGCTTTCTTT.

The rearrangement uses TRBV14 and TRBJ2-3, with D possibly being TRBD1 (6 bases). The V and J ends lost 5 bases and 2 bases respectively, with 17 bases between them. Germline V gene lookup returns CDR1 SGHDN and CDR2 FVKESK. The CDR3 contains 16 residues. For the CDR3, the DNA is TGTGCCAGCAGCAAGTCAGGGGTGCGGCCCACAGATACGCAGTATTTT. As protein: CASSKSGVRPTDTQYF.

V is TRBV3-1 (or the pseudogene TRBV3-2) and J is TRBJ1-1; D is perhaps TRBD1 (6 bases). The V gene lost 3 bases and the J gene lost 6 bases, with 8 bases spanning the gap. This CDR3 has 12 amino acids. Germline V gene data show CDR1 as LGHDT and CDR2 as YNNKEL (reference sequence). The chain's CDR3 is CASSQNRAEAFF. In DNA form, the CDR3 reads TGTGCCAGCAGCCAGAACAGGGCTGAAGCTTTCTTT.

This clone is a singleton in its sample. The CDR3 coding sequence is TGCGCCAGCAGCCAGCAGACAGGGGAGGAGACCCAGTACTTC. This gives the protein CASSQQTGEETQYF. V usage is TRBV4-1 and J usage is TRBJ2-5, with 8 bases matching TRBD1. From germline, CDR1 is MGHRA and CDR2 YSYEKL. This CDR3 spans 14 amino acids. The V segment lost 3 bases and the J segment 5 bases; nucleotides outside the gene matches: 5.

This clone has just a few counts. This chain links TRBV25-1 with TRBJ2-7, with D possibly TRBD2 on 6 matching bases. Per germline, CDR1 MGHDK and CDR2 SYGVNS. V lost 7 bases to trimming and J lost 3 bases, with 19 bases between them. This CDR3 is 15 amino acids long. This CDR3 is CASTALRRGFYEQYF. In DNA, the CDR3 is TGTGCCAGCACTGCACTTCGGAGGGGCTTCTACGAGCAGTACTTC.

This rearrangement joins TRBV2 to TRBJ2-7, with D possibly being TRBD1 (7 bases). The V gene lost 6 bases and the J gene lost 4 bases, with 10 bases spanning the gap. Germline V gene data show CDR1 as SNHLY and CDR2 as FYNNEI. The CDR3 sequence is 12 residues long. The DNA of the CDR3 is TGTGCCAGCAGGGCAGGGGGGTACGAGCAGTACTTC. It encodes CASRAGGYEQYF. The whole variable domain, remainder taken from reference TRBV2 and TRBJ2-7, is EPEVTQTPSHQVTQMGQEVILRCVPISNHLYFYWYRQILGQKVEFLVSFYNNEISEKSEIFDDQFSVERPDGSNFTLKIRSTKLEDSAMYFCASRAGGYEQYFGPGTRLTVT.

J is TRBJ2-7 and V is TRBV2, with a tentative D call TRBD1 (6 bases). Per germline, CDR1 SNHLY and CDR2 FYNNEI. Trimming cost V 8 bases and J 0 bases, with 14 bases left between them. The CDR3 totals 14 residues. The CDR3 DNA sequence: TGTGCCAGCGTAGACAGGAGGAGCTCCTACGAGCAGTACTTC. This translates into CASVDRRSSYEQYF.

This clone was seen a single time. This chain connects TRBV11-2 to TRBJ1-6; the D gene is possibly TRBD1 (5 bases). CDR3 length: 14 residues. The V end lost 1 base, the J end lost 7 bases, and 8 bases lay between the germline ends. Germline loops: CDR1 SGHAT, CDR2 FQNNGV. CDR3 sequence reads: CASSLGQGNSPLHF. CDR3 nucleotides: TGTGCCAGCAGCTTAGGTCAGGGAAATTCACCCCTCCACTTT.

This clone showed up just a few times. This specimen includes other DNA sequences encoding the same CDR3. J is TRBJ2-1 and V is TRBV2, with 9 bases fitting TRBD2. The CDR3 runs 15 residues. The germline gives CDR1 SNHLY, CDR2 FYNNEI. V lost 4 bases, J lost 12 bases, and 13 bases stayed unmatched. CDR3 DNA sequence: TGTGCCAGCAGTGCGTTTAGCGGGAGTGGGGGGTGGCAGTTCTTC. This sequence encodes CASSAFSGSGGWQFF.